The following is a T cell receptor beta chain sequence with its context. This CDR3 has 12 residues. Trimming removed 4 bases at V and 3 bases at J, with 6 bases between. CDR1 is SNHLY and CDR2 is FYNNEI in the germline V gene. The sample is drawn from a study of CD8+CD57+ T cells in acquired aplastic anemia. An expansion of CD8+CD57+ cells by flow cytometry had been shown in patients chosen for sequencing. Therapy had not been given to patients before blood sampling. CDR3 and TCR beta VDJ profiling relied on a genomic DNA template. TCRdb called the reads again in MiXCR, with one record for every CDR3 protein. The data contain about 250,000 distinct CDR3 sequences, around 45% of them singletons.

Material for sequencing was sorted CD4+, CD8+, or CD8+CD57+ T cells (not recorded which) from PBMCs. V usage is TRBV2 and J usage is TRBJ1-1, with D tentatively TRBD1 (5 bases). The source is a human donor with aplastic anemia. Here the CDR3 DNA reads TGTGCCAGCAGTGGGGGGTACACTGAAGCTTTCTTT. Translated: CASSGGYTEAFF.